These 26 T cell receptor beta chains were all obtained from the same sample, sequenced in a study of cytomegalovirus exposure and HLA in healthy donors. The PCR contained 60 Vbeta and 13 Jbeta primers. Sequenced by immunoSEQ multiplex PCR; TCRdb stores in-frame clones only, minus some. This sample carries 85,000 to 120,000 clones, roughly 82% of them seen once, and the ten largest clones take 6.1%. Source material: PBMCs. Every receptor here comes from a woman in her fifties or sixties in good health and CMV-seropositive.

J is TRBJ1-5 and V is TRBV6-1; D gene unclear. V lost 7 bases and J lost 0, with 10 bases in between. The CDR3 covers 14 residues. The germline CDR1 and CDR2 sequences are MNHNS and SASEGT. As DNA, the CDR3 is TGTGCCAGCAAGGAAGCTTATAGCAATCAGCCCCAGCATTTT. It translates to CASKEAYSNQPQHF.

This clone was seen more than once but under ten times. The gene calls are TRBV7-9 and TRBJ2-4; 9 positions match TRBD2. This CDR3 is 15 amino acids long. Per germline, CDR1 SEHNR and CDR2 FQNEAQ (reference sequence). J gave up 3 bases and V 5 bases, and 5 bases lay outside the gene matches. CDR3 sequence: CASSGSGGGKNIQYF. DNA for the CDR3: TGTGCCAGCAGCGGTAGCGGGGGTGGCAAAAACATTCAGTACTTC.

The J gene is TRBJ2-5, the V gene TRBV7-9, with TRBD1 matching over 9 bases. V was pared by 1 base and J by 4 bases, with 4 bases of the junction left unmatched. The CDR3 covers 15 residues. In germline, CDR1 is SEHNR, CDR2 FQNEAQ (reference sequence). For the CDR3, the DNA is TGTGCCAGCAGCTTAGGGCTGACAGGGGGAGAGACCCAGTACTTC. Its translation is CASSLGLTGGETQYF.

A few counts support this clone. This chain joins TRBV5-5 and TRBJ2-5; D is unclear. This CDR3 comprises 14 residues. Trimming took off 4 bases at V and 5 bases at J, with 15 bases between the two ends. Germline V lookup: CDR1 SGHKS, CDR2 YYEKEE (reference sequence). This CDR3 is CASSPSAGRETQYF. For the CDR3, the DNA is TGTGCCAGCAGCCCCTCCGCAGGCAGGGAGACCCAGTACTTC.

The chain employs TRBV27 and TRBJ2-1; D may be TRBD2 (5 bases). V was shortened by 5 bases and J by 6 bases, with 17 bases between the two germline ends. The CDR3 length is 15 residues. Germline assignment: CDR1 MNHEY and CDR2 SMNVEV (reference sequence). CDR3 region: CASSSGLPLANEQFF. CDR3 nucleotide sequence: TGTGCCAGCAGTAGCGGACTCCCCTTGGCCAATGAGCAGTTCTTC.

The chain couples TRBV28 to TRBJ2-3, with 8 bases lining up with TRBD2. Germline CDR1 is MDHEN and CDR2 is SYDVKM. The V segment lost 6 bases and the J segment 1 base; nucleotides outside the gene matches: 3. The CDR3 length is 14 residues. CDR3 loop: CASRAGGRTDTQYF. CDR3 DNA: TGTGCCAGCAGGGCGGGGGGTCGCACAGATACGCAGTATTTT.

The V and J genes are TRBV13 and TRBJ2-2, with TRBD1 matching 7 bases. Per germline, CDR1 PRHDT and CDR2 FYEKMQ (reference sequence). The CDR3 length is 15 residues. The V segment lost 1 base and the J segment 5 bases; nucleotides outside the gene matches: 4. CDR3 amino acids: CASSLEGQRTGELFF. CDR3 coding DNA: TGTGCCAGCAGCTTAGAGGGACAGAGGACCGGGGAGCTGTTTTTT.

V is TRBV7-3 and J is TRBJ1-1; 10 bases are a match to TRBD1. Losses at the gene ends were 9 bases for V and 1 base for J; bases not matched to a gene: 2. Germline CDR1 and CDR2: SGHTA and FQGTGA. The CDR3 runs 13 residues. The CDR3 region has the DNA TGTGCCAGTGGGACAGGGGCGAACACTGAAGCTTTCTTT. Translation: CASGTGANTEAFF.

The rearrangement joins TRBV11-2 to TRBJ2-1; D possibly corresponds to TRBD2 (6 bases). This CDR3 has 16 residues. Trimming removed 5 bases from V and 0 bases from J, with 14 bases in between. Germline CDR1 and CDR2: SGHAT and FQNNGV. The CDR3 coding sequence is TGTGCCAGCAGCCCCGTACGGGGGAGCTCCTACAATGAGCAGTTCTTC. It specifies CASSPVRGSSYNEQFF.

The V call is TRBV6-1, the J call TRBJ2-5, with 10 bases lining up with TRBD2. V gave up 4 bases and J gave up 2 bases; unmatched junction bases: 10. Germline CDR1 MNHNS, CDR2 SASEGT. This CDR3 spans 17 amino acids. The CDR3 sequence: CASSVNPTSGFQETQYF. The CDR3 DNA is TGTGCCAGCAGTGTAAACCCGACTAGCGGGTTTCAAGAGACCCAGTACTTC.

The count of this clone is one. This chain joins TRBV18 and TRBJ2-3; no reliable D call. Germline CDR1 is KGHSH and CDR2 is LQKENI. Trimming removed 2 bases at V and 0 bases at J, with 9 bases between. The CDR3 has 15 residues. CDR3 in amino acids: CASSPALRSTDTQYF. CDR3 nucleotides: TGTGCCAGCTCACCAGCTCTCCGGAGCACAGATACGCAGTATTTT. The whole variable domain, filled in from reference TRBV18 and TRBJ2-3, reads NAGVMQNPRHLVRRRGQEARLRCSPMKGHSHVYWYRQLPEEGLKFMVYLQKENIIDESGMPKERFSAEFPKEGPSILRIQQVVRGDSAAYFCASSPALRSTDTQYFGPGTRLTVL.

The genes are TRBV18 and TRBJ2-7; TRBD1 aligns across 8 bases. CDR1 is KGHSH and CDR2 is LQKENI in the germline V gene. This CDR3 has 15 residues. Trimming cost V 3 bases and J 7 bases; bases outside gene matches: 11. For the CDR3, the DNA is TGTGCCAGCTCACCGAGGACAGGGCGATCAGGGGAGCAGTACTTC. Protein product: CASSPRTGRSGEQYF.

The genes are TRBV28 and TRBJ1-5; 9 positions match TRBD1. Germline CDR1 reads MDHEN; CDR2 reads SYDVKM. This CDR3 region has 16 residues. With V trimmed by 3 bases and J by 6 bases, 9 bases remained unmatched. In DNA form, the CDR3 reads TGTGCCAGCAGTTTGACAGGGGGTGGGGTGCGTCAGCCCCAGCATTTT. Its translation is CASSLTGGGVRQPQHF.

The genes are TRBV5-4 and TRBJ1-2; TRBD1 is a possible D gene (6 bases). Germline values: CDR1 SGHNT, CDR2 YYREEE (reference sequence). This CDR3 is built from 14 residues. With 4 bases removed from V and 3 bases from J, the gap between germline ends came to 13 bases. The CDR3 nucleotides are TGTGCCAGCAGCCACCCCCCAGGGGACTATGGCTACACCTTC. Its translation: CASSHPPGDYGYTF. Full variable domain (rest looked up from reference TRBV5-4 and TRBJ1-2): ETGVTQSPTHLIKTRGQQVTLRCSSQSGHNTVSWYQQALGQGPQFIFQYYREEENGRGNFPPRFSGLQFPNYSSELNVNALELDDSALYLCASSHPPGDYGYTFGSGTRLTVV.

J is TRBJ2-1 and V is TRBV7-9; no definite D call. The CDR3 totals 13 residues. Germline assignment: CDR1 SEHNR and CDR2 FQNEAQ (reference sequence). Trimming cost V 7 bases and J 4 bases, with 11 bases left between them. In DNA form, the CDR3 reads TGTGCCAGCACCCTCTACAGTTACAATGAGCAGTTCTTC. Its translation is CASTLYSYNEQFF.

This chain uses TRBV27 with TRBJ1-5, with no clear D. In germline, CDR1 is MNHEY, CDR2 SMNVEV (reference sequence). The CDR3 has 12 amino acids. Trimming cost V 2 bases and J 6 bases, with 5 bases left between them. The CDR3 loop reads CASSLLGQPQHF. CDR3 DNA sequence: TGTGCCAGCAGTTTACTCGGTCAGCCCCAGCATTTT.

V usage is TRBV27 and J usage is TRBJ2-2; D gene unclear. The length of the CDR3 is 15 residues. The germline gives CDR1 MNHEY, CDR2 SMNVEV (reference sequence). V was cut by 3 bases and J by 0 bases, with 8 bases left in between. The CDR3 loop is CASSLSYSNTGELFF. CDR3 coding DNA: TGTGCCAGCAGTTTGAGCTACTCGAACACCGGGGAGCTGTTTTTT.

This chain uses TRBV30 with TRBJ2-7, with TRBD2 as a possible D gene (5 bases). Germline CDR1 reads GTSNPN; CDR2 reads SVGIG (reference sequence). V lost 4 bases, J lost 6 bases, and 19 bases lay in between. The CDR3 has 14 residues. DNA for the CDR3: TGTGCCTGGACTACGGGGAACTTGGTAGCCGAGCAGTACTTC. This encodes CAWTTGNLVAEQYF.

The chain links TRBV5-4 to TRBJ2-1; 7 nucleotides align to TRBD2. Germline-derived CDR1 and CDR2 are SGHNT and YYREEE (reference sequence). V lost 4 bases, J lost 1 base, and 8 bases stayed unmatched. This CDR3 region has 16 residues. The CDR3: CASSGPRDYSYNEQFF. In nucleotides, the CDR3 is TGTGCCAGCAGCGGGCCGCGGGACTATTCCTACAATGAGCAGTTCTTC.

The gene calls are TRBV9 and TRBJ2-1; TRBD2 aligns across 10 bases. Germline V lookup: CDR1 SGDLS, CDR2 YYNGEE. CDR3 length: 16 residues. V lost 3 bases, J lost 5 bases, and 8 bases stayed unmatched. The CDR3 reads CASSGPGTSAHNEQFF. DNA of the CDR3: TGTGCCAGCAGCGGCCCCGGGACTAGCGCCCACAATGAGCAGTTCTTC.

The gene calls are TRBV7-9 and TRBJ2-1, with 7 bases identical to TRBD1. Germline-derived CDR1 and CDR2 are SEHNR and FQNEAQ (reference sequence). Trimming took 1 base from V and 5 from J; bases not matched to a gene: 8. The CDR3 extends over 16 amino acids. The CDR3 region has the DNA TGTGCCAGCAGCTTAGTCGGGACAGTTCGAGACAATGAGCAGTTCTTC. This gives the protein CASSLVGTVRDNEQFF.

The rearrangement uses TRBV5-1 and TRBJ1-2; D gene ambiguous. The germline V and J ends were trimmed by 4 bases and 7 bases, with 14 bases remaining between them. This CDR3 spans 13 amino acids. CDR1 and CDR2 (germline): SGHRS, YFSETQ. CDR3 protein: CASSPTVSGGYTF. CDR3 bases: TGCGCCAGCAGCCCAACAGTGAGTGGTGGCTACACCTTC.

The chain joins TRBV6-1 to TRBJ2-7; D is perhaps TRBD2 (7 bases). The V and J ends lost 2 bases and 2 bases respectively, with 16 bases between them. CDR3 size: 16 residues. CDR1 and CDR2 (germline): MNHNS, SASEGT. The CDR3 loop is CASSESGPGGPYEQYF. The DNA for the CDR3 is TGTGCCAGCAGTGAATCAGGGCCGGGGGGCCCCTACGAGCAGTACTTC.

V is TRBV2 and J is TRBJ1-2; 9 bases align to TRBD1. The germline V gene encodes CDR1 SNHLY and CDR2 FYNNEI. This CDR3 has 15 amino acids. The J segment lost 2 bases and the V segment lost 4 bases, leaving 5 bases of the junction unmatched. Here the CDR3 reads CASSARTGENYGYTF. As DNA, the CDR3 is TGTGCCAGCAGTGCCCGGACAGGGGAAAACTATGGCTACACCTTC.

The chain uses TRBV25-1 and TRBJ2-1; possible D gene TRBD1, 5 bases. The CDR3 is 15 amino acids. Trimming shortened V by 2 bases and J by 2 bases, and 10 bases separated the two germline ends. The germline gives CDR1 MGHDK, CDR2 SYGVNS. The CDR3, as DNA: TGTGCCAGCAGTGAACTCGACAGAGCCTACAATGAGCAGTTCTTC. Residues: CASSELDRAYNEQFF.

The CDR3 DNA is TGCGCCAGCAGCCAAGGCGTCGGGACAGGATCCTCCACCATATATTTT. Protein product: CASSQGVGTGSSTIYF. This chain joins TRBV4-1 and TRBJ1-3; 8 bases are a match to TRBD1. CDR1 and CDR2 from the germline V gene are MGHRA and YSYEKL. The ends lost 1 base at V and 9 bases at J; junction bases unmatched: 11. The CDR3 contains 16 residues.